Only one count was recorded for the clone carrying this T cell receptor beta chain. Antigen unknown. These data are taken from a study of cytomegalovirus exposure and HLA in healthy donors. Study outcomes and limitations: Links to common viral pathogens appeared, in a later analysis, for several of the most significant clusters. Cytomegalovirus status was reportedly diagnosed by the classifier with high specificity and sensitivity.

The germline CDR1 and CDR2 sequences are SGHAT and FQNNGV. V lost 1 base and J lost 4, with 8 bases in between. This CDR3 contains 14 residues. These donors, healthy bone marrow donors, were studied. The PCR contained 60 Vbeta and 13 Jbeta primers. The method was immunoSEQ multiplex PCR; TCRdb's version includes in-frame clones alone and lacks a portion of them. The sample contains more than 150,000 clones, 80% of which appear only once. This receptor was identified in a man aged 35-49 years in good health and CMV-seropositive. The sample was PBMCs. This rearrangement joins TRBV11-2 to TRBJ1-5, with no clear D. The CDR3 loop is CASSLVGRNQPQHF. CDR3 nucleotide sequence: TGTGCCAGCAGCTTAGTCGGCAGGAATCAGCCCCAGCATTTT.